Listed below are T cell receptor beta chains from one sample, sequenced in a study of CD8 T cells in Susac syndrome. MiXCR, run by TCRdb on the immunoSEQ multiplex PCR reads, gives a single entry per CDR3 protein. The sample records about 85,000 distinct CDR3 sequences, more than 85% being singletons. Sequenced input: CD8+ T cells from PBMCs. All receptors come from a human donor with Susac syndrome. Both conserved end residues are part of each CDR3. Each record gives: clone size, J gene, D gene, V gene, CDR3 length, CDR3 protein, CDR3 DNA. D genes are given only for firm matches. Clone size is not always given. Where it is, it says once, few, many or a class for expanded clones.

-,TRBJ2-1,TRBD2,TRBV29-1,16,CSGSGTSGSSYNEQFF,TGCAGCGGTTCCGGGACTAGCGGGAGCTCCTACAATGAGCAGTTCTTC
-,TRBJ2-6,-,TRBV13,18,CASSISLTAGSGANVLTF,TGTGCCAGCAGCATCTCCTTGACCGCCGGCTCTGGGGCCAACGTCCTGACTTTC
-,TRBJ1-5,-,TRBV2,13,CASSGTFNQPQHF,TGTGCCAGCAGCGGGACGTTCAATCAGCCCCAGCATTTT
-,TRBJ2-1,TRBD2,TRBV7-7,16,CASSPLAGGTYNEQFF,TGTGCTAGCAGCCCGCTAGCGGGAGGGACCTACAATGAGCAGTTCTTC
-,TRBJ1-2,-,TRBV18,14,CASSPGTSEHGYTF,TGTGCCAGCTCACCCGGAACAAGCGAGCATGGCTACACCTTC
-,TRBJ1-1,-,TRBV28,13,CATNDRTDTEAFF,TGTGCCACCAACGACAGAACAGACACTGAAGCTTTCTTT
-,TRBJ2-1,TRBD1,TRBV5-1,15,CASSFDRGYYNEQFF,TGCGCCAGCAGCTTTGACAGGGGCTACTACAATGAGCAGTTCTTC
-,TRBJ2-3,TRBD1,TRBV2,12,CASGTETDTQYF,TGTGCCAGCGGGACAGAGACGGATACGCAGTATTTT
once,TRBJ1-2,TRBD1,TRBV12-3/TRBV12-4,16,CASSLATGGWHYGYTF,TGTGCCAGCAGTCTAGCTACAGGGGGCTGGCACTATGGCTACACCTTC
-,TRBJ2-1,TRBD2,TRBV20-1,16,CSALYPGLANYNEQFF,TGCAGTGCCCTATATCCGGGACTAGCAAACTACAATGAGCAGTTCTTC
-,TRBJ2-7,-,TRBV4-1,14,CASSQPGSSYEQYF,TGCGCCAGCAGCCAACCAGGTAGCTCCTACGAGCAGTACTTC
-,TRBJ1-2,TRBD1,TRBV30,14,CAWTTGTGADGYTF,TGTGCCTGGACCACTGGGACAGGGGCGGATGGCTACACCTTC
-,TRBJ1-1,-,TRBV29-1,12,CSVETANTEAFF,TGCAGCGTTGAGACGGCGAACACTGAAGCTTTCTTT